This entry lists 27 T cell receptor beta chains sequenced from one sample in a study of TIL therapy for anti-PD-1-resistant metastatic lung cancer. Time point defined: pre-treatment sample, taken before nivolumab and TIL therapy. This was the immunoSEQ v3 assay. Measured with immunoSEQ multiplex PCR; TCRdb has only the in-frame clones, and not every one. The sample lists about 36,000 clones; 70% to 75% were seen once. The source material was blood, sampled at baseline. The origin of the receptors is a person between 30 and 79 years old with non-small cell lung cancer.

The chain links TRBV4-1 to TRBJ2-5; D gene uncertain. Trimming stripped 7 bases from V and 3 bases from J, with 15 bases between. This CDR3 region has 14 residues. Germline V CDR1 and CDR2: MGHRA, YSYEKL. The CDR3 nucleotides are TGCGCCAGCACCCTAGGGCTGGGGAAAGAGACCCAGTACTTC. It is translated as CASTLGLGKETQYF.

V and J are TRBV5-1 and TRBJ2-1; the match to TRBD2 covers 13 bases. The germline CDR1 and CDR2 sequences are SGHRS and YFSETQ. The ends lost 0 bases at V and 0 bases at J; junction bases unmatched: 9. The CDR3 is made up of 20 amino acids. The CDR3 protein is CASSLVGLAGINPSYNEQFF. CDR3 bases: TGCGCCAGCAGCTTGGTGGGACTAGCGGGAATAAACCCCTCCTACAATGAGCAGTTCTTC. Together with reference TRBV5-1 and TRBJ2-1, the CDR3 gives the full variable domain: KAGVTQTPRYLIKTRGQQVTLSCSPISGHRSVSWYQQTPGQGLQFLFEYFSETQRNKGNFPGRFSGRQFSNSRSEMNVSTLELGDSALYLCASSLVGLAGINPSYNEQFFGPGTRLTVL.

CDR3: CASSSLSGTGELFF. CDR3 sequence (DNA): TGTGCCAGCAGCTCGCTAAGTGGGACCGGGGAGCTGTTTTTT. The V and J genes are TRBV5-4 and TRBJ2-2; D is unresolved. V lost 3 bases, J lost 5 bases, and 11 bases lay in between. The CDR3 consists of 14 residues. Per germline, CDR1 SGHNT and CDR2 YYREEE (reference sequence). The full variable domain, with the rest looked up from reference TRBV5-4 and TRBJ2-2, is ETGVTQSPTHLIKTRGQQVTLRCSSQSGHNTVSWYQQALGQGPQFIFQYYREEENGRGNFPPRFSGLQFPNYSSELNVNALELDDSALYLCASSSLSGTGELFFGEGSRLTVL.

V gene TRBV29-1 combines with J gene TRBJ2-1; D is undetermined. V gave up 7 bases and J gave up 0 bases, with 13 bases separating them. CDR3 size: 14 residues. CDR1 SQVTM and CDR2 ANQGSEA come from the germline V gene. The CDR3 reads CSAKHRSSYNEQFF. The CDR3 DNA sequence: TGCAGCGCCAAACACAGAAGCTCCTACAATGAGCAGTTCTTC.

The chain joins TRBV19 to TRBJ2-1; D ambiguous. V gave up 6 bases and J gave up 10 bases, with 13 bases separating them. The CDR3 is 12 amino acids. CDR1 and CDR2 from the germline V gene are LNHDA and SQIVND (reference sequence). This CDR3 is CASSQVLGEQFF. The CDR3 nucleotides read TGTGCCAGTAGCCAGGTTTTAGGGGAGCAGTTCTTC.

CDR3 sequence reads: CASSYVTGATDTQYF. The DNA for the CDR3 is TGTGCCAGCAGTTACGTTACGGGAGCCACAGATACGCAGTATTTT. V and J are TRBV6-5 and TRBJ2-3; possible D gene TRBD2, 6 bases. The V and J ends lost 2 bases and 2 bases respectively, with 11 bases between them. The germline CDR1 and CDR2 sequences are MNHEY and SVGAGI. The CDR3 has 15 amino acids.

This chain links TRBV6-4 with TRBJ2-1; 11 bases match TRBD2. This CDR3 has 16 residues. CDR1 is MRHNA, CDR2 SNTAGT, per germline. V shed 3 bases and J 7 bases; nucleotides not matched to a gene: 8. In DNA, the CDR3 is TGTGCCAGCAGTGATGTTAGCGGGGGGGCGCTGAATGAGCAGTTCTTC. Protein: CASSDVSGGALNEQFF.

This clone appeared a single time. The gene calls are TRBV5-5 and TRBJ1-6; 7 bases map to TRBD1. CDR3 size: 15 residues. Germline loops: CDR1 SGHKS, CDR2 YYEKEE (reference sequence). J was trimmed by 8 bases and V by 2 bases; bases with no gene match: 7. The CDR3 loop is CASSFVQGIDSPLHF. As DNA, the CDR3 is TGTGCCAGCAGCTTTGTACAGGGGATAGATTCACCCCTCCACTTT.

This chain connects TRBV10-3 to TRBJ2-3; tentative D call: TRBD2 (6 bases). V was pared by 6 bases and J by 3 bases, with 7 bases between. This CDR3 is built from 12 residues. Germline assignment: CDR1 ENHRY and CDR2 SYGVKD. DNA of the CDR3: TGTGCCATCAGCGGGAGAACAGATACGCAGTATTTT. Residues: CAISGRTDTQYF.

This clone was detected a few times. The V gene is TRBV6-5, the J gene TRBJ2-2; D is ambiguous. The CDR3 extends over 14 amino acids. Germline V gene sequence: CDR1 MNHEY, CDR2 SVGAGI. V lost 2 bases to trimming and J lost 6 bases, with 10 bases between them. This CDR3 reads CASSYPSRPGELFF. CDR3 coding DNA: TGTGCCAGCAGTTACCCGTCCCGGCCCGGGGAGCTGTTTTTT.

This CDR3 is CASSERLAGVGGELFF. CDR3 DNA sequence: TGTGCCAGCAGTGAGAGACTAGCGGGAGTTGGCGGGGAGCTGTTTTTT. The gene calls are TRBV2 and TRBJ2-2, with TRBD2 identical over 12 bases. This CDR3 is 16 amino acids long. Germline V lookup: CDR1 SNHLY, CDR2 FYNNEI. The J segment lost 7 bases and the V segment lost 3 bases, leaving 6 bases of the junction unmatched.

This clone has only a few counts. The gene calls are TRBV5-1 and TRBJ1-1; TRBD1 agrees at 7 bases. The J segment lost 1 base and the V segment lost 4 bases, leaving 10 bases of the junction unmatched. CDR3 length: 16 residues. Germline lookup yields CDR1 SGHRS and CDR2 YFSETQ. CDR3 residues: CASSTVYRGTNTEAFF. The DNA for the CDR3 is TGCGCCAGCAGCACCGTATACAGGGGTACGAACACTGAAGCTTTCTTT. The variable domain in full, completed from reference TRBV5-1 and TRBJ1-1, reads KAGVTQTPRYLIKTRGQQVTLSCSPISGHRSVSWYQQTPGQGLQFLFEYFSETQRNKGNFPGRFSGRQFSNSRSEMNVSTLELGDSALYLCASSTVYRGTNTEAFFGQGTRLTVV.

The chain has TRBV5-1 and TRBJ2-5; D call uncertain. Germline values: CDR1 SGHRS, CDR2 YFSETQ. This CDR3 is built from 13 residues. Trimming left V 1 base short and J 2 bases short, with 6 bases between. The DNA for the CDR3 is TGCGCCAGCAGCTTGTGGAGTCAAGAGACCCAGTACTTC. The encoded protein is CASSLWSQETQYF.

J is TRBJ2-7 and V is TRBV4-1; 8 bases are a match to TRBD2. Per germline, CDR1 MGHRA and CDR2 YSYEKL. The length of the CDR3 is 14 residues. With 5 bases clipped from V and 0 bases from J, the junction kept 3 bases outside the gene matches. The CDR3 spells CASSLAGSSYEQYF. CDR3 nucleotides: TGCGCCAGCAGCTTAGCGGGGAGCTCCTACGAGCAGTACTTC.

This chain links TRBV4-3 with TRBJ2-2, with a possible D match to TRBD2 (5 bases). Germline V gene sequence: CDR1 LGHNA, CDR2 YSLEER. The CDR3 is 17 residues long. V was shortened by 0 bases and J by 0 bases, with 11 bases between the two germline ends. CDR3 amino acids: CASSQDLRAANTGELFF. The CDR3 nucleotides are TGCGCCAGCAGCCAAGATCTGAGGGCAGCGAACACCGGGGAGCTGTTTTTT.

This clone was found once. This chain links TRBV7-2 with TRBJ1-2; possible D gene TRBD1, 5 bases. The CDR3 extends over 14 amino acids. V was shortened by 3 bases and J by 2 bases, with 10 bases between the two germline ends. The germline V gene has CDR1 SGHTA and CDR2 FQGNSA. The CDR3, as DNA: TGTGCCAGCAGCTTGAGACAGAGAAACTATGGCTACACCTTC. This encodes CASSLRQRNYGYTF.

This clone was observed a few times. The chain carries TRBV27 and TRBJ2-7, with TRBD2 matching over 14 bases. Per germline, CDR1 MNHEY and CDR2 SMNVEV (reference sequence). The CDR3 loop spans 16 amino acids. The ends lost 6 bases at V and 5 bases at J; junction bases unmatched: 9. This CDR3 is CASSLLTSGRANEQYF. The CDR3 DNA is TGTGCCAGCAGCTTACTGACTAGCGGGAGGGCCAACGAGCAGTACTTC.

The V gene is TRBV11-1, the J gene TRBJ2-7; tentatively, D is TRBD1 or TRBD2 (6 bases each). The germline gives CDR1 SGHAT, CDR2 FQDESV (reference sequence). The CDR3 consists of 14 residues. V was clipped by 2 bases and J by 4 bases, with 12 bases between them. CDR3 in DNA: TGTGCCAGCAGCTTATCCCCGGGGGCATACGAGCAGTACTTC. Amino acids: CASSLSPGAYEQYF. The full variable domain, completed using reference TRBV11-1 and TRBJ2-7, is EAEVAQSPRYKITEKSQAVAFWCDPISGHATLYWYRQILGQGPELLVQFQDESVVDDSQLPKDRFSAERLKGVDSTLKIQPAELGDSAMYLCASSLSPGAYEQYFGPGTRLTVT.

This clone came up once. The chain is built from TRBV5-1 and TRBJ2-3; D call uncertain. CDR3 length: 14 residues. The V end was cut by 4 bases, the J end by 0 bases, with 9 bases between. CDR1 is SGHRS and CDR2 is YFSETQ in the germline V gene. The DNA of the CDR3 is TGCGCCAGCAGCCCCGACGGAAGCACAGATACGCAGTATTTT. It codes for CASSPDGSTDTQYF.

V gene TRBV9 combines with J gene TRBJ2-4, with 8 bases that match TRBD2. This CDR3 comprises 15 residues. V gave up 0 bases and J gave up 6 bases; unmatched junction bases: 5. Germline values: CDR1 SGDLS, CDR2 YYNGEE. CDR3 amino acids: CASSVGVGRGNIQYF. CDR3 coding DNA: TGTGCCAGCAGCGTAGGGGTCGGGAGGGGAAACATTCAGTACTTC.

The chain employs TRBV6-5 and TRBJ2-7, with D possibly matching TRBD2 (5 bases). Germline CDR1 reads MNHEY; CDR2 reads SVGAGI. Trimming left V 5 bases short and J 5 bases short, with 16 bases between. The CDR3 has 14 residues. The CDR3 loop is CASSHPNEGHEQYF. CDR3 in DNA: TGTGCCAGCAGTCACCCGAACGAGGGCCACGAGCAGTACTTC.

V and J are TRBV19 and TRBJ1-1; D uncertain. The ends were cut back, 2 bases at V and 2 bases at J, with 3 bases in the middle. The CDR3 has 12 amino acids. The germline V gene has CDR1 LNHDA and CDR2 SQIVND (reference sequence). The CDR3 sequence is CASSIFNTEAFF. DNA of the CDR3: TGTGCCAGTAGTATATTCAACACTGAAGCTTTCTTT.

This clone was found a few times. The chain joins TRBV5-1 to TRBJ1-1; no definite D call. V was pared by 4 bases and J by 0 bases, with 10 bases between. Germline V gene lookup returns CDR1 SGHRS and CDR2 YFSETQ. The CDR3 totals 14 residues. The CDR3 DNA reads TGCGCCAGCAGCGGTTCAGGTATGAACACTGAAGCTTTCTTT. This sequence encodes CASSGSGMNTEAFF. Full variable domain (missing parts from reference TRBV5-1 and TRBJ1-1): KAGVTQTPRYLIKTRGQQVTLSCSPISGHRSVSWYQQTPGQGLQFLFEYFSETQRNKGNFPGRFSGRQFSNSRSEMNVSTLELGDSALYLCASSGSGMNTEAFFGQGTRLTVV.

The chain joins TRBV19 to TRBJ2-1, with 10 positions matching TRBD2. The junction had 5 bases not matched to a gene; V was cut back by 4 bases and J by 2 bases. The CDR3 totals 16 residues. The germline V gene encodes CDR1 LNHDA and CDR2 SQIVND (reference sequence). The CDR3 sequence is CASSRTSGHPYNEQFF. In DNA form, the CDR3 reads TGTGCCAGTAGTAGGACTAGCGGTCACCCCTACAATGAGCAGTTCTTC.

V is TRBV29-1 and J is TRBJ2-1, with TRBD1 identical over 11 bases. V trimming: 7 bases; J trimming: 6 bases; junction bases outside the gene matches: 8. Per the germline V gene, CDR1 is SQVTM and CDR2 is ANQGSEA. The CDR3 is 14 residues long. This CDR3 reads CSGLRDRGSNEQFF. Written as DNA, the CDR3 is TGCAGCGGACTCCGGGACAGGGGGTCCAATGAGCAGTTCTTC.

CDR3 coding DNA: TGTGCCACCTTGAAGGCCCAGGACTATGGCTACACCTTC. Amino acids: CATLKAQDYGYTF. The chain uses TRBV2 and TRBJ1-2; D is undetermined. Trimming cost V 10 bases and J 3 bases, with 15 bases left between them. This CDR3 comprises 13 residues. Germline loops: CDR1 SNHLY, CDR2 FYNNEI.

The chain recombines TRBV5-1 with TRBJ2-1; D is ambiguous. V was cut by 2 bases and J by 9 bases, with 9 bases left in between. CDR1 is SGHRS, CDR2 YFSETQ, per germline. The length of the CDR3 is 12 residues. The CDR3 sequence: CASSLPMSEQFF. DNA of the CDR3: TGCGCCAGCAGCTTACCGATGTCTGAGCAGTTCTTC. Combining the CDR3 with reference TRBV5-1 and TRBJ2-1 gives the whole variable domain KAGVTQTPRYLIKTRGQQVTLSCSPISGHRSVSWYQQTPGQGLQFLFEYFSETQRNKGNFPGRFSGRQFSNSRSEMNVSTLELGDSALYLCASSLPMSEQFFGPGTRLTVL.